This T cell receptor beta chain was observed in a study of molecular identifiers for immune sequencing clone quantification. Regarding the study as a whole: Clone sizes could be underestimated for highly expanded clones when identical TCR molecules share a barcode.

TCRdb re-analysed the PCR reads in MiXCR, keeping a single row per CDR3 protein. The sample carries 85,000 to 130,000 distinct CDR3 sequences, over 30% recorded once. Points on this clonotype: Its antigen is undetermined.

Naive CD8 T cells were sorted as CD8+CD4-CCR7+CD45RA+. CDR3 length: 10 amino acids. V was clipped by 1 base and J by 8 bases, with 0 bases between them. Material for sequencing was naive CD8+ T cells from blood, with Jurkat cell RNA spiked in. Subset described: FACS-sorted CD8+CD4-CCR7+CD45RA+ naive T cells. The chain combines TRBV12-3 or TRBV12-4 with TRBJ2-4, with D hard to call. The source is a human donor in good health. Some libraries in this study had Jurkat cell RNA spiked in. CDR3 residues: CASSLDIQYF. CDR3 bases: TGTGCCAGCAGTTTAGACATTCAGTACTTC.